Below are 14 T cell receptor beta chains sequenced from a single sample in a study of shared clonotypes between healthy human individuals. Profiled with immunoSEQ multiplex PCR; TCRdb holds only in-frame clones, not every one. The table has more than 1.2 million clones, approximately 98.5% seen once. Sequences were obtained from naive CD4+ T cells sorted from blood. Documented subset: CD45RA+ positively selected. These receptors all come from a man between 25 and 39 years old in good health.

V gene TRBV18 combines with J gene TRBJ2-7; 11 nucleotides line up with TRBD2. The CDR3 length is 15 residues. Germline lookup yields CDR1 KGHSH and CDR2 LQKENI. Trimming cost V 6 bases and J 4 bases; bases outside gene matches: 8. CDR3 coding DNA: TGTGCCAGCTCGCCAACTAGCGGGAGTTTTTACGAGCAGTACTTC. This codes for CASSPTSGSFYEQYF.

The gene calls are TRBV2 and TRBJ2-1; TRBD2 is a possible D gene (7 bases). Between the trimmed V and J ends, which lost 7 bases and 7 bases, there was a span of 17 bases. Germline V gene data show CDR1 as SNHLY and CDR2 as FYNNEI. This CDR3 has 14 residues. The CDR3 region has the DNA TGTGCCAGCACATGGGGGGGCAGGGAGAATGAGCAGTTCTTC. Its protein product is CASTWGGRENEQFF.

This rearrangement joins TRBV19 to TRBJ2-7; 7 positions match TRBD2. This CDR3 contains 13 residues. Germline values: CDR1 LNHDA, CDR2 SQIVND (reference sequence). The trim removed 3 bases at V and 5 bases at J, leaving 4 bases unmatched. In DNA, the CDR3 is TGTGCCAGTAGTATTGGGAGGGTCCACGAGCAGTACTTC. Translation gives CASSIGRVHEQYF. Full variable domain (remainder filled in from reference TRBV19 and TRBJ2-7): DGGITQSPKYLFRKEGQNVTLSCEQNLNHDAMYWYRQDPGQGLRLIYYSQIVNDFQKGDIAEGYSVSREKKESFPLTVTSAQKNPTAFYLCASSIGRVHEQYFGPGTRLTVT.

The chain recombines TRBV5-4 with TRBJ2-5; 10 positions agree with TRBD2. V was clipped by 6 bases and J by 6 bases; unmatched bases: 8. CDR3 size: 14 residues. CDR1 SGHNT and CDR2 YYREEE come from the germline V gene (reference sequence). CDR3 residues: CASTPLAGRQTQYF. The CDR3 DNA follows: TGTGCCAGCACACCACTAGCGGGAAGGCAGACCCAGTACTTC.

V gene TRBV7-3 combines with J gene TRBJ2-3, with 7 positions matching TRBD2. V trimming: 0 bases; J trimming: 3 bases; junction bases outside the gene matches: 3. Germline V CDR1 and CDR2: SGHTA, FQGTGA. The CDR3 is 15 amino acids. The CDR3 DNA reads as TGTGCCAGCAGCTTAACGGCGGGAGCGACAGATACGCAGTATTTT. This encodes CASSLTAGATDTQYF.

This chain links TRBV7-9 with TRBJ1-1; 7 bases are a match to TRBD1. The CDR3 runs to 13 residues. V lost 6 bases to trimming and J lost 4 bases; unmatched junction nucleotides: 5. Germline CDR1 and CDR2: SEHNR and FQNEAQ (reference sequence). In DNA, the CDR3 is TGTGCCAGCAGGAGACAGGGAGGCACTGAAGCTTTCTTT. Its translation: CASRRQGGTEAFF.

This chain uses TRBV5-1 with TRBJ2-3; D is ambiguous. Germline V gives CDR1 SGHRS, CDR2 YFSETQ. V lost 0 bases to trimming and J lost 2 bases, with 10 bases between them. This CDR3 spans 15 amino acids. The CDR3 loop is CASSLGAIVTDTQYF. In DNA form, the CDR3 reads TGCGCCAGCAGCTTGGGAGCCATCGTCACAGATACGCAGTATTTT.

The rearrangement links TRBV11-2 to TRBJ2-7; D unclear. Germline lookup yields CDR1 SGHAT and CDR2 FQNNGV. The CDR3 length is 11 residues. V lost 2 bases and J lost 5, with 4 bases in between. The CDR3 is CASSLLHEQYF. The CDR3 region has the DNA TGTGCCAGCAGCTTATTACACGAGCAGTACTTC.

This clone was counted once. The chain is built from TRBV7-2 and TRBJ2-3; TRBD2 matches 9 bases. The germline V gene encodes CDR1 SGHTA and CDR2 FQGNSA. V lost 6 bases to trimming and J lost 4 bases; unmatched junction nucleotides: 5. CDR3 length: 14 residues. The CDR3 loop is CASRPLAGSDTQYF. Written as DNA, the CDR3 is TGTGCCAGCAGACCTCTAGCGGGGTCAGATACGCAGTATTTT.

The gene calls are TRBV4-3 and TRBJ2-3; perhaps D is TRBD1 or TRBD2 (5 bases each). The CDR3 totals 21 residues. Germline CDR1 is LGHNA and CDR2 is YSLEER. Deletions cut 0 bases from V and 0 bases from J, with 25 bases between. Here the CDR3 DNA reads TGCGCCAGCAGCCAAGATTGGATCGGTGAGTGGGGGTGGGCTAGCACAGATACGCAGTATTTT. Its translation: CASSQDWIGEWGWASTDTQYF.

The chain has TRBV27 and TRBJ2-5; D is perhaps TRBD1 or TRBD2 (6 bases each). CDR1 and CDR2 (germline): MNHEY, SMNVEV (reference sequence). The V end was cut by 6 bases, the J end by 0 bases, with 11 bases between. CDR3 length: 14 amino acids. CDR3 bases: TGTGCCAGCAGGAAGGGGGGCAACCAAGAGACCCAGTACTTC. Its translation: CASRKGGNQETQYF.

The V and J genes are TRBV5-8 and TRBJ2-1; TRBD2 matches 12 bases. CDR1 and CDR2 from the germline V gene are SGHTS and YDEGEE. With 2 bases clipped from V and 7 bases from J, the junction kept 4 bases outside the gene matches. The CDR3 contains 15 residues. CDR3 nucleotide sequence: TGTGCCAGCAGCTTCCTAGCGGGAGGGCCAAATGAGCAGTTCTTC. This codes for CASSFLAGGPNEQFF. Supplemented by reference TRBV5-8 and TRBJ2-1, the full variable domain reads EAGVTQSPTHLIKTRGQQATLRCSPISGHTSVYWYQQALGLGLQFLLWYDEGEERNRGNFPPRFSGRQFPNYSSELNVNALELEDSALYLCASSFLAGGPNEQFFGPGTRLTVL.

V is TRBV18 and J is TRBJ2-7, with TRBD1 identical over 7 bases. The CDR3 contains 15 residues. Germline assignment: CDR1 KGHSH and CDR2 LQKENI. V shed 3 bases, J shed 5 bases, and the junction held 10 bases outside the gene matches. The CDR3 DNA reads TGTGCCAGCTCACCTGTTAAGGGGGCGAGCCACGAGCAGTACTTC. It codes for CASSPVKGASHEQYF.

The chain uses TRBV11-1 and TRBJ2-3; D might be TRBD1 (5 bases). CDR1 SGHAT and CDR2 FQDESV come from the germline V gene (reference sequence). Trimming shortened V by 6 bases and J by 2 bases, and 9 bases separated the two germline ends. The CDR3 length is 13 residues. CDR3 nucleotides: TGTGCCAGCAGTCTCAGGGTCACAGATACGCAGTATTTT. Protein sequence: CASSLRVTDTQYF.